This TCR beta chain was obtained from a study of T cell clonotyping in hematopoietic cell transplantation. Broader study findings: Broader posttransplant TCR repertoire diversity was predicted by graft donor and pretransplant recipient Inverse Simpson Index values. CD4 and CD8 repertoire contributions could not be separated without sorting.

Time point meaning: recipient sample about 28 days before transplant, after cytoreduction. Worth noting for this clone: Its antigen is still unknown.

Sequenced by immunoSEQ multiplex PCR; TCRdb stores in-frame clones only, minus some. The table has tens of thousands of clones, 96% seen once. Trimming took off 5 bases at V and 5 bases at J, with 10 bases between the two ends. The CDR3 covers 13 residues. The germline V gene has CDR1 MNHEY and CDR2 SVGAGI. Material: peripheral blood mononuclear cells, obtained before stem cell transplant. The chain has TRBV6-5 and TRBJ1-5; D is uncertain. This sequence was found in a woman aged 50 to 60 with acute myeloid leukemia. Some clones in this sample may be carry-over from other donors' samples. Here the CDR3 reads CASSGREDQPQHF. CDR3 in DNA: TGTGCCAGCAGTGGACGGGAGGATCAGCCCCAGCATTTT.